This passage covers 13 T cell receptor beta chains from one sample sequenced in a study of T and B cells in COVID-19 patients. TRB was amplified from approximately 250-500 ng of blood genomic DNA. Multiplex PCR with BIOMED2 TRB-A/B primer pools amplified TRB rearrangements. TCRdb reprocessed the multiplex PCR reads with MiXCR, giving one entry per CDR3 protein. The top ten hold 1.2% of the sample, which has approximately 16,000 distinct CDR3 sequences, about 31% seen once. The sequencing input was blood. Source of these receptors: a human donor who had recovered from COVID-19.

This clonotype is classed as medium-sized. The rearrangement joins TRBV6-5 to TRBJ1-6; a possible D gene is TRBD1 (5 bases). Trimming stripped 7 bases from V and 5 bases from J, with 15 bases between. Germline V CDR1 and CDR2: MNHEY, SVGAGI. The CDR3 covers 15 residues. The CDR3 nucleotides are TGTGCCAGCACCCTGTCCCAGGGAGATAATTCACCCCTCCACTTT. It is translated as CASTLSQGDNSPLHF.

This clonotype is medium-sized by share. This rearrangement joins TRBV29-1 to TRBJ2-1; TRBD2 matches 8 bases. The CDR3 length is 15 residues. Germline lookup yields CDR1 SQVTM and CDR2 ANQGSEA. V was clipped by 4 bases and J by 8 bases; unmatched bases: 13. The CDR3 DNA reads TGCAGCGTTGGCAAAGGGCTAGCGGGTACGGATGAGCAGTTCTTC. This encodes CSVGKGLAGTDEQFF.

Here the CDR3 DNA reads TGCAGTGCTAGAGGGGGGGCCTACAATGAGCAGTTCTTC. This codes for CSARGGAYNEQFF. The gene calls are TRBV20-1 and TRBJ2-1, with D tentatively TRBD2 (6 bases). V dropped 1 base and J dropped 2 bases, with 6 bases sitting between them. Germline values: CDR1 DFQATT, CDR2 SNEGSKA (reference sequence). The CDR3 runs 13 residues.

This clonotype came up a few times. The chain employs TRBV5-4 and TRBJ1-2; 11 bases are a match to TRBD1. This CDR3 is 13 amino acids long. Per the germline V gene, CDR1 is SGHNT and CDR2 is YYREEE (reference sequence). V lost 4 bases and J lost 7; bases outside the gene matches: 3. The CDR3 bases are TGTGCCAGCAGCCCTGGGACAGGGGGTGGCTACACCTTC. It encodes CASSPGTGGGYTF.

This clonotype was detected only a few times. The genes are TRBV6-2 or TRBV6-3 and TRBJ2-3, with unresolved D. CDR3 size: 15 residues. Germline values: CDR1 MNHEY, CDR2 SVGEGT. V shed 7 bases and J shed 6 bases, with 20 bases lying between them. The CDR3 loop reads CASNAQPPETDTQYF. The CDR3 region has the DNA TGTGCCAGCAACGCCCAGCCCCCCGAGACCGATACGCAGTATTTT.

This clonotype was seen ten or more times. The chain combines TRBV11-3 with TRBJ1-6; D not resolved. Germline CDR1 SGHNT, CDR2 YENEEA. V lost 3 bases and J lost 5, with 14 bases in between. This CDR3 region has 16 residues. The CDR3 is CASSLREVEDNSPLHF. The CDR3 nucleotides read TGTGCCAGCAGCTTGAGGGAGGTAGAAGATAATTCACCCCTCCACTTT.

The V and J genes are TRBV14 and TRBJ2-7; 9 bases align to TRBD1. This CDR3 is built from 13 residues. Germline lookup yields CDR1 SGHDN and CDR2 FVKESK. The J segment lost 11 bases and the V segment lost 4 bases, leaving 9 bases of the junction unmatched. CDR3 amino acids: CASSLKGDREKYF. CDR3 sequence (DNA): TGTGCCAGCAGCCTCAAGGGGGACAGGGAGAAGTACTTC.

By share, this clonotype counts as medium-sized (0.01 to 0.1%). The rearrangement uses TRBV19 and TRBJ1-1, with a tentative D call TRBD1 (5 bases). The CDR3 sequence is 13 residues long. Trimming pared 10 bases from V and 2 bases from J, leaving 14 bases between. CDR1 LNHDA and CDR2 SQIVND come from the germline V gene (reference sequence). CDR3 nucleotides: TGTGCCACCCGGGGGGGAGCTAACACTGAAGCTTTCTTT. Protein sequence: CATRGGANTEAFF. Full variable domain (remainder filled in from reference TRBV19 and TRBJ1-1): DGGITQSPKYLFRKEGQNVTLSCEQNLNHDAMYWYRQDPGQGLRLIYYSQIVNDFQKGDIAEGYSVSREKKESFPLTVTSAQKNPTAFYLCATRGGANTEAFFGQGTRLTVV.

This clonotype was detected a few times. The chain carries TRBV7-6 and TRBJ2-1, with TRBD2 identical over 13 bases. This CDR3 is built from 16 residues. The trim removed 5 bases at V and 6 bases at J, leaving 7 bases unmatched. Germline V lookup: CDR1 SGHVS, CDR2 FNYEAQ. This CDR3 is CASSAQRTSGSNEQFF. The CDR3 DNA reads as TGTGCCAGCAGCGCACAGCGGACTAGCGGGAGCAATGAGCAGTTCTTC.

This clonotype qualifies as medium-sized. The gene calls are TRBV19 and TRBJ2-2; D could derive from TRBD1 or TRBD2 (5 bases each). This CDR3 spans 15 amino acids. The germline V and J ends were trimmed by 10 bases and 6 bases, with 21 bases remaining between them. The germline CDR1 and CDR2 sequences are LNHDA and SQIVND (reference sequence). The CDR3 sequence: CATRGAPTSSGELFF. The CDR3 DNA reads TGTGCCACGAGGGGAGCCCCCACTTCGTCCGGGGAGCTGTTTTTT.

The V and J genes are TRBV6-5 and TRBJ2-5, with TRBD2 identical over 7 bases. The V gene end was trimmed by 5 bases and the J gene end by 11 bases; junction bases not matched to a gene: 11. The CDR3 totals 13 residues. CDR1 and CDR2 from the germline V gene are MNHEY and SVGAGI. The CDR3: CASSPTPAGEQYF. The CDR3 coding sequence is TGTGCCAGCAGTCCGACCCCGGCGGGGGAGCAGTACTTC.

The sample holds many counts of this clonotype. J is TRBJ2-5 and V is TRBV18; possibly TRBD1 for D (5 bases). CDR3 length: 13 residues. V lost 3 bases, J lost 4 bases, and 9 bases lay in between. From germline, CDR1 is KGHSH and CDR2 LQKENI. The CDR3: CASSPDRGETQYF. CDR3 sequence (DNA): TGTGCCAGCTCACCTGACAGAGGAGAGACCCAGTACTTC.

The CDR3 loop reads CSVDLTGADTQYF. CDR3 bases: TGCAGCGTGGACCTTACAGGGGCAGATACGCAGTATTTT. This chain joins TRBV29-1 and TRBJ2-3, with TRBD1 matching over 7 bases. This CDR3 is built from 13 residues. J gave up 4 bases and V 6 bases, and 7 bases lay outside the gene matches. CDR1 and CDR2 (germline): SQVTM, ANQGSEA.